This is a list of T cell receptor beta chains from one sample in a study of cytomegalovirus exposure and HLA in healthy donors. The table came from immunoSEQ multiplex PCR; TCRdb's copy has only in-frame clones and leaves some out. The sample lists roughly 100,000 clones, approximately 81% occurring once. The source material was PBMCs. These receptors were collected from a man aged 18 to 30 in good health and CMV-seropositive. CDR3s include the opening cysteine and the closing phenylalanine or tryptophan. Each record gives: CDR3 length, V gene, J gene, D gene, CDR3 protein. The D gene is left open where the match is weak.

>15|TRBV14|TRBJ2-3|NA
CASSQMLGGTDTQYF
>17|TRBV7-3|TRBJ2-5|TRBD1
CASSLSGQGAPRETQYF
>17|TRBV14|TRBJ1-2|NA
CASSQDRGESKRYGYTF
>15|TRBV28|TRBJ1-2|TRBD1
CASSFPDRASYGYTF
>13|TRBV6-5|TRBJ2-3|NA
CASTPKGSDTQYF
>13|TRBV9|TRBJ1-4|NA
CASSGGGNEKLFF
>17|TRBV18|TRBJ1-2|TRBD1
CASSPKLGQDLNYGYTF
>14|TRBV27|TRBJ1-4|TRBD1
CASSSNRGGEKLFF
>12|TRBV10-3|TRBJ1-5|NA
CAISESAQPQHF
>13|TRBV5-1|TRBJ1-2|TRBD1
CASSLGQVYGYTF
>15|TRBV6-5|TRBJ2-7|NA
CASSPAGLLSYEQYF
>13|TRBV19|TRBJ2-3|NA
CASSPRDSDTQYF
>15|TRBV5-1|TRBJ1-4|NA
CASSLAGAFNEKLFF
>16|TRBV5-1|TRBJ1-1|TRBD1
CASSGDRPYMNTEAFF
>15|TRBV5-1|TRBJ2-7|TRBD2
CASSLATSGDYEQYF
>18|TRBV4-1|TRBJ2-1|NA
CASSQEPQTRSSYNEQFF
>14|TRBV28|TRBJ1-3|NA
CASSFAGPGNTIYF
>16|TRBV18|TRBJ1-5|TRBD1
CASSRQGGHSNQPQHF
>16|TRBV10-2|TRBJ2-7|NA
CASSMGSVASSYEQYF
>15|TRBV7-3|TRBJ2-1|TRBD2
CASSLYGTKDNEQFF
>13|TRBV28|TRBJ1-1|TRBD1
CASLQGADTEAFF
>15|TRBV2|TRBJ2-1|TRBD2
CASSERTSGYNEQFF
>14|TRBV9|TRBJ1-2|NA
CASSPETDHYGYTF
>18|TRBV28|TRBJ2-3|TRBD2
CASRTSLAGGPSTDTQYF
>14|TRBV27|TRBJ2-3|NA
CASRLQGRADTQYF